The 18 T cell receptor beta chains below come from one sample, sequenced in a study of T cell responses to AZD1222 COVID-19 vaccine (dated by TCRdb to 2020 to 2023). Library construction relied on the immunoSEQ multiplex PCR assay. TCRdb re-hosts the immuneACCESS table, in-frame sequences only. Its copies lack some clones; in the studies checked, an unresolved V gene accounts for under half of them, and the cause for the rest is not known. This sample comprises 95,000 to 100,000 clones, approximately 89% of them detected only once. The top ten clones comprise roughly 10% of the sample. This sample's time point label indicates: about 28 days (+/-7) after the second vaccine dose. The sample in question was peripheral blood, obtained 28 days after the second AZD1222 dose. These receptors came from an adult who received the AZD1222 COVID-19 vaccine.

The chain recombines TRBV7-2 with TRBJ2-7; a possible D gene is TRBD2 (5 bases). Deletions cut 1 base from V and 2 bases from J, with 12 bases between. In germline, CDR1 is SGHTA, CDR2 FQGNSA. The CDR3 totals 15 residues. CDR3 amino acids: CASSLGLSGAYEQYF. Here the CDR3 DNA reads TGTGCCAGCAGCTTAGGGCTCAGCGGAGCCTACGAGCAGTACTTC.

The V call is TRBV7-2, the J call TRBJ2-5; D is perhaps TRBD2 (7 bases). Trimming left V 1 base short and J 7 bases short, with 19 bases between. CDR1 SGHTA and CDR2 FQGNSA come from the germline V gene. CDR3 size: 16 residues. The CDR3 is CASSLVQGRVGGTQYF. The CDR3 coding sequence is TGTGCCAGCAGCTTAGTCCAGGGGAGGGTTGGAGGGACCCAGTACTTC. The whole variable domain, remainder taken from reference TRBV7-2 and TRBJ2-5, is GAGVSQSPSNKVTEKGKDVELRCDPISGHTALYWYRQSLGQGLEFLIYFQGNSAPDKSGLPSDRFSAERTGGSVSTLTIQRTQQEDSAVYLCASSLVQGRVGGTQYFGPGTRLLVL.

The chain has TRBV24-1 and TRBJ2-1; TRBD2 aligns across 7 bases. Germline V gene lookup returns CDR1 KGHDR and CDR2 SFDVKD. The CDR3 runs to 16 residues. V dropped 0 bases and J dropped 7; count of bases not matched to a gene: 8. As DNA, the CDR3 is TGTGCCACCAGTGATTTGCCCGGGAGGCCCAAAAATGAGCAGTTCTTC. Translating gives CATSDLPGRPKNEQFF.

CDR3 in amino acids: CAWSPTGNTEAFF. As DNA, the CDR3 is TGTGCCTGGAGTCCGACAGGGAACACTGAAGCTTTCTTT. The chain employs TRBV30 and TRBJ1-1; D may be TRBD1 (6 bases). The V end lost 2 bases, the J end lost 1 base, and 8 bases lay between the germline ends. The CDR3 is made up of 13 amino acids. Germline V gene sequence: CDR1 GTSNPN, CDR2 SVGIG (reference sequence).

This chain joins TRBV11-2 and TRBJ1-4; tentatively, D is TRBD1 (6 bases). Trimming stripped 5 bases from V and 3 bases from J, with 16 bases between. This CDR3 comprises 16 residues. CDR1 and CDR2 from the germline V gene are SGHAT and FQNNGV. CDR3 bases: TGTGCCAGCAGCCCCATAGGGGGGACGTCTAATGAAAAACTGTTTTTT. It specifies CASSPIGGTSNEKLFF.

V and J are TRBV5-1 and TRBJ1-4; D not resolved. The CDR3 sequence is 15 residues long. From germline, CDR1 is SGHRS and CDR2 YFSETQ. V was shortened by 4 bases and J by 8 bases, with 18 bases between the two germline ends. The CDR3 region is CASSPDSGLYEKLFF. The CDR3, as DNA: TGCGCCAGCAGCCCGGATTCGGGGTTGTACGAAAAACTGTTTTTT.

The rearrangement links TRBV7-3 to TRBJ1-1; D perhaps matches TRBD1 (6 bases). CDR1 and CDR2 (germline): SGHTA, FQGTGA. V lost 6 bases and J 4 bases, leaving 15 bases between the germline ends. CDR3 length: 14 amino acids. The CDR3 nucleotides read TGTGCCAGCAGTCGAACAGGGACGGGCACTGAAGCTTTCTTT. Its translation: CASSRTGTGTEAFF.

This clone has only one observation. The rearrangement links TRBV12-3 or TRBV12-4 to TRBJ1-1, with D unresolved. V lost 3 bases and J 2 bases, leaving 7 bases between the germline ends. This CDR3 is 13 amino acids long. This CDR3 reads CASSFKGNTEAFF. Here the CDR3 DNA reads TGTGCCAGCAGTTTTAAGGGCAACACTGAAGCTTTCTTT.

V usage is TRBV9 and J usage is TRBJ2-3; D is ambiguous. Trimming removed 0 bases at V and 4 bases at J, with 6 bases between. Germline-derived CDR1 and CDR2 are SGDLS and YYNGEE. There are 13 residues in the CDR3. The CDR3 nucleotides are TGTGCCAGCAGCGTAGCCCACGCAGATACGCAGTATTTT. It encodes CASSVAHADTQYF.

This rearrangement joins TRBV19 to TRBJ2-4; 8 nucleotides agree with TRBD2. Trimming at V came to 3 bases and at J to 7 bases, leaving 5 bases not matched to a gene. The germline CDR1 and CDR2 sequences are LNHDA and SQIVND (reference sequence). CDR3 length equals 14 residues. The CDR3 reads CASSIGLAYNIQYF. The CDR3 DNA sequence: TGTGCCAGTAGTATCGGACTAGCTTATAACATTCAGTACTTC.

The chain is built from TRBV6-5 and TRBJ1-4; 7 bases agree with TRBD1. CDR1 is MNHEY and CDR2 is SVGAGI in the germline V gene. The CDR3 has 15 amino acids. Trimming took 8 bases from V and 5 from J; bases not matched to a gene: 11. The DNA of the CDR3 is TGTGCCAGCGCCCGTCGGACAGGTTCCAATGAAAAACTGTTTTTT. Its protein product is CASARRTGSNEKLFF.

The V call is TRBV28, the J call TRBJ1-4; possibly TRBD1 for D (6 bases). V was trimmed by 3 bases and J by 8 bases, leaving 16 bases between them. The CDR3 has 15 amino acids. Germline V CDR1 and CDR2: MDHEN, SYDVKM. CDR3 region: CASSLGGGLREKLFF. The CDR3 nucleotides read TGTGCCAGCAGTTTGGGGGGCGGACTTCGGGAAAAACTGTTTTTT.

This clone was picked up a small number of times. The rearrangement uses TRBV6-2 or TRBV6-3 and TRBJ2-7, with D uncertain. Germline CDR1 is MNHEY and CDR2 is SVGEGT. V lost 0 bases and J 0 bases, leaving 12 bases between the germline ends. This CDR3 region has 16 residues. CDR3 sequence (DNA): TGTGCCAGCAGTTACTCGGTCAGACGGAACTCCTACGAGCAGTACTTC. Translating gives CASSYSVRRNSYEQYF.

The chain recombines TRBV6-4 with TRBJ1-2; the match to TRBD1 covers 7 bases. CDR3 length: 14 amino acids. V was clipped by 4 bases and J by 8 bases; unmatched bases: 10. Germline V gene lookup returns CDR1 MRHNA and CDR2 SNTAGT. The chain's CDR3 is CASSASGTVDGYTF. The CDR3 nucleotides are TGTGCCAGCAGTGCCTCAGGGACAGTCGACGGCTACACCTTC.

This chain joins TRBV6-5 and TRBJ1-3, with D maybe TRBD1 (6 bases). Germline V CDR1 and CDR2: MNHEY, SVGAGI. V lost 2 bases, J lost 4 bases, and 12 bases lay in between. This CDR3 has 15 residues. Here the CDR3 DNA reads TGTGCCAGCAGTTACCCGACAGGCTCAGGAAACACCATATATTTT. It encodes CASSYPTGSGNTIYF.

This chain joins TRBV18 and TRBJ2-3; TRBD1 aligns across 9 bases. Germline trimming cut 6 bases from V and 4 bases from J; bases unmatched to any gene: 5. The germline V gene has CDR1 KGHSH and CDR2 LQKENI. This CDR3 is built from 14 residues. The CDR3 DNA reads TGTGCCAGCTCTGGGACAGGGAGGCCAGATACGCAGTATTTT. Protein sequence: CASSGTGRPDTQYF.

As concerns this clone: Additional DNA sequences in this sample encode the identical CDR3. CDR3: CASSPGLNQPQHF. Here the CDR3 DNA reads TGTGCCAGCAGTCCGGGACTCAATCAGCCCCAGCATTTT. This sequence joins TRBV6-5 and TRBJ1-5, with D perhaps matching TRBD1 (5 bases). Trimming pared 5 bases from V and 3 bases from J, leaving 8 bases between. CDR3 length equals 13 residues. Germline lookup yields CDR1 MNHEY and CDR2 SVGAGI.

The CDR3 DNA reads as TGTGCCAGCAGCTTAGGAGGAGGGGCGGGAGGAGGATACGAGCAGTACTTC. Protein product: CASSLGGGAGGGYEQYF. The rearrangement uses TRBV7-2 and TRBJ2-7, with 8 bases matching TRBD2. The V and J ends lost 1 base and 4 bases, in that order; junction bases with no gene match: 12. The CDR3 sequence is 17 residues long. Germline CDR1 and CDR2: SGHTA and FQGNSA.